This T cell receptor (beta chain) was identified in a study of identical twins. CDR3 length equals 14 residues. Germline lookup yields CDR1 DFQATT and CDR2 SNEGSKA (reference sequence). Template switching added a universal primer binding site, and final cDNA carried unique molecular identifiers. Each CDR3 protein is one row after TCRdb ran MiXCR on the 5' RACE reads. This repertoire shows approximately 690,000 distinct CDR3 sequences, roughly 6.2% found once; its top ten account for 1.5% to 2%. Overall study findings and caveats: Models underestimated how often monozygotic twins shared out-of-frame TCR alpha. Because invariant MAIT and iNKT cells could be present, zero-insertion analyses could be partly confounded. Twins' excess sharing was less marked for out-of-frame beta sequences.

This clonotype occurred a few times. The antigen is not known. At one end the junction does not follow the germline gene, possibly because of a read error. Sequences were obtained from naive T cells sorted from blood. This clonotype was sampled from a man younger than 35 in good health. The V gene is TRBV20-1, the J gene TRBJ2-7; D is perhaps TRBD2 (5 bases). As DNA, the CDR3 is TGCAGCGCTATTGCCGCTTCGGGGTCCAACGAGCAGTACTTC. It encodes CSAIAASGSNEQYF.